Below, one T cell receptor beta chain is given with its context. Its antigen remains unidentified. Combining a sample-barcoded 5' primer with a J-beta primer mix, a second PCR ran for roughly 7 to 12 cycles. Tagging of each cDNA molecule was performed by a template-switch adaptor with 12 random nucleotides. Using its own MiXCR run on the 5' RACE reads, TCRdb lists one record per CDR3 protein. The table has approximately 940,000 distinct CDR3 sequences, roughly 48% seen once; the top ten hold about an eighth. Ranging in age from about 6 to 95, the donors were healthy Caucasian individuals from Russia. The data stem from a study of blood T cells in healthy people across ages. Turning to the study itself: Per every two T cells, about one barcoded beta molecule was captured by template switching.

Study-level findings and limits: Unsorted PBMC input precluded a conclusive naive versus antigen-experienced comparison.

This CDR3 is built from 14 residues. Trimming removed 0 bases at V and 4 bases at J, with 11 bases between. CDR1 is SGHRS, CDR2 YFSETQ, per germline. The chain joins TRBV5-1 to TRBJ2-7; D not resolved. The receptor was isolated from a man aged 30 to 39 in good health. Source material: blood. CDR3 loop: CASSLASTSYEQYF. In DNA form, the CDR3 reads TGCGCCAGCAGCTTGGCGTCTACCTCGTACGAGCAGTACTTC.